This TCR beta chain emerged from a study of identical twins. This clonotype has only a few counts. Its antigen is still unknown. Each donor (without exception) was a healthy Caucasian. Each CDR3 protein gets one entry after TCRdb re-called the 5' RACE reads with MiXCR. The repertoire has about 530,000 distinct CDR3 sequences, roughly 15% of them found once; the top ten carry roughly 0.46%. With 6 bases removed from V and 0 bases from J, the gap between germline ends came to 12 bases. The CDR3 length is 16 residues. Study results and caveats: A partial confounding effect on zero-insertion analyses could come from invariant MAIT and iNKT cells. The models gave estimates that fell short of the out-of-frame TCR alpha sharing seen in monozygotic twins. In drawing conclusions, the study used cross-sectional statistical analysis and did not follow the same donors.

This sample also appeared in a second study, on yellow fever vaccine responses in identical twins.

The receptor comes from a woman between 18 and 30 years old in good health. The chain carries TRBV12-3 or TRBV12-4 and TRBJ2-6; unclear D gene. Sequencing was performed on CD4+ T cells sorted from blood. The CDR3 sequence: CASSRASSSGANVLTF. Here the CDR3 DNA reads TGTGCCAGCAGCCGTGCCTCCAGCTCTGGGGCCAACGTCCTGACTTTC.